The T cell receptor beta chain under discussion was sequenced for a study of cytomegalovirus exposure and HLA in healthy donors. Study observations and caveats: Common viral pathogens (according to a later analysis) appeared linked to several of the most significant clusters. In a later analysis, V- and J-gene trimming of beta chains associated with a DCLRE1C missense variant, replicated independently.

Note on this clone: The antigen is not known.

A multiplex PCR was run with 60 Vbeta primers and 13 Jbeta primers. This table comes from immunoSEQ multiplex PCR, and its TCRdb copy is limited to in-frame clones, with some not included. This repertoire shows more than 90,000 clones, around 76% found once; its top ten account for more than 6%. This CDR3 is 17 amino acids long. Trimming left V 3 bases short and J 4 bases short, with 19 bases between. From germline, CDR1 is MNHEY and CDR2 SMNVEV (reference sequence). This chain joins TRBV27 and TRBJ1-5; possible D gene TRBD1, 6 bases. This clonotype was sampled from a middle-aged man in good health and CMV-seropositive. Material: PBMCs. Here the CDR3 DNA reads TGTGCCAGCAGTTTTCTAGTCGGCAGGGGTCAAAATCAGCCCCAGCATTTT. Encoded protein: CASSFLVGRGQNQPQHF.